This section outlines one TCR beta chain sequence together with its context. Its matching antigen is unknown. Germline values: CDR1 MNHEY, CDR2 SVGAGI. This CDR3 is 13 amino acids long. After removal of 2 bases from V and 8 bases from J, the junction contained 5 bases not matched to a gene. This entry belongs to a study of CD8+CD57+ T cells in acquired aplastic anemia. For sequencing, patients were chosen who had shown expansion of CD8+CD57+ cells by flow cytometry. Study-level results: CD8+CD57+ cells in patients trailed total CD4+ and CD8+ pools in diversity.

TCR beta VDJ and CDR3 were profiled, and genomic DNA was the template. From the reads, TCRdb called clonotypes with MiXCR, one entry per CDR3 protein. The sample consists of about 20,000 distinct CDR3 sequences, roughly 43% of them appearing once. What was sequenced was CD8+CD57+ T cells sorted from PBMCs. As for subset: bead-enriched CD8+CD57+ effector memory T cells from SAA patients. The chain joins TRBV6-5 to TRBJ1-1; TRBD1 agrees at 7 bases. The clonotype was recovered from a human donor with aplastic anemia. Here the CDR3 DNA reads TGTGCCAGCAGTTACGGGGGACAGAGCGAAGCTTTCTTT. Protein product: CASSYGGQSEAFF.